These 20 T cell receptor beta chains originate from one sample sequenced in a study of T cells after yellow fever vaccination. TCRdb reanalysed the 5' RACE reads using MiXCR and keeps one entry per CDR3 protein. The sample includes 340,000 or so distinct CDR3 sequences, around 12% of them seen just once. Sequenced here: CD4+ T cells sorted from PBMCs, sampled 15 days after the yellow fever booster vaccination. The receptors originated from a man aged 18 to 29 who received the YFV17D yellow fever vaccine.

J is TRBJ1-3 and V is TRBV20-1; D perhaps matches TRBD1 (5 bases). V lost 5 bases, J lost 2 bases, and 7 bases lay in between. The CDR3 extends over 12 amino acids. Germline CDR1 reads DFQATT; CDR2 reads SNEGSKA (reference sequence). Here the CDR3 DNA reads TGCAGTGCTCAGGGCCCTGGAAACACCATATATTTT. It encodes CSAQGPGNTIYF.

Only a few counts were recorded for this clonotype. The chain uses TRBV3-1 and TRBJ2-7, with 9 bases that match TRBD2. Germline CDR1 is LGHDT and CDR2 is YNNKEL (reference sequence). V lost 4 bases, J lost 0 bases, and 13 bases stayed unmatched. The CDR3 has 18 amino acids. Here the CDR3 reads CASSPLTGLAGPSYEQYF. In nucleotides, the CDR3 is TGTGCCAGCAGCCCCTTGACAGGCCTAGCGGGGCCCTCCTACGAGCAGTACTTC.

The CDR3 sequence: CASSQEMQGNQPQHF. Written as DNA, the CDR3 is TGCGCCAGCAGCCAAGAAATGCAGGGCAATCAGCCCCAGCATTTT. This chain links TRBV4-3 with TRBJ1-5; D gene ambiguous. Germline-derived CDR1 and CDR2 are LGHNA and YSLEER. This CDR3 comprises 15 residues. V was pared by 0 bases and J by 2 bases, with 8 bases between.

This clonotype was seen many times. The chain is built from TRBV7-9 and TRBJ2-1; the D is unclear. Germline-derived CDR1 and CDR2 are SEHNR and FQNEAQ (reference sequence). Trimming left V 5 bases short and J 6 bases short, with 20 bases between. This CDR3 region has 16 residues. The CDR3 loop reads CASSHKVRVGRNEQFF. The CDR3 nucleotides are TGTGCCAGCAGCCATAAGGTCCGGGTGGGTCGCAATGAGCAGTTCTTC.

In its sample, this clonotype was seen a few times. V and J are TRBV7-2 and TRBJ2-2; 10 bases align to TRBD1. Per the germline V gene, CDR1 is SGHTA and CDR2 is FQGNSA. The CDR3 is 16 amino acids. V gave up 5 bases and J gave up 7 bases; unmatched junction bases: 10. In DNA form, the CDR3 reads TGTGCCAGCAGCCCAAGGACAGGGGGTGGTGGCGGGGAGCTGTTTTTT. Translation: CASSPRTGGGGGELFF.

In this sample, this clonotype turned up many times. The chain links TRBV6-2 or TRBV6-3 to TRBJ2-3; D not certain. Deletions cut 2 bases from V and 4 bases from J, with 13 bases between. The CDR3 covers 15 residues. Germline V CDR1 and CDR2: MNHEY, SVGEGT. The CDR3 loop is CASSYRFPDADTQYF. The CDR3 coding sequence is TGTGCCAGCAGTTACCGCTTTCCCGACGCAGATACGCAGTATTTT.

This rearrangement joins TRBV29-1 to TRBJ1-4; TRBD1 agrees at 7 bases. This CDR3 has 13 amino acids. The V segment lost 3 bases and the J segment 7 bases; nucleotides outside the gene matches: 5. Germline lookup yields CDR1 SQVTM and CDR2 ANQGSEA. The CDR3 sequence: CSVDVTGSEKLFF. For the CDR3, the DNA is TGCAGCGTTGATGTGACAGGGTCTGAAAAACTGTTTTTT.

The chain couples TRBV9 to TRBJ1-6, with no clear D. Per germline, CDR1 SGDLS and CDR2 YYNGEE. The V end was cut by 0 bases, the J end by 0 bases, with 7 bases between. There are 16 residues in the CDR3. The CDR3 sequence: CASSVDDGSYNSPLHF. CDR3 bases: TGTGCCAGCAGCGTAGACGACGGCTCCTATAATTCACCCCTCCACTTT.

This chain uses TRBV10-3 with TRBJ1-2; a possible D gene is TRBD1 (6 bases). Trimming took off 3 bases at V and 4 bases at J, with 15 bases between the two ends. The CDR3 totals 15 residues. Germline V gives CDR1 ENHRY, CDR2 SYGVKD. The CDR3 DNA reads as TGTGCCATCAGTGATCACAGGGTAGGGGGCTATGGCTACACCTTC. Its protein product is CAISDHRVGGYGYTF.

In its sample, this clonotype was seen a few times. The chain links TRBV5-1 to TRBJ2-2; 8 bases are a match to TRBD1. V shed 2 bases and J 6 bases; nucleotides not matched to a gene: 0. Germline V gene data show CDR1 as SGHRS and CDR2 as YFSETQ. The CDR3 runs to 13 residues. In DNA, the CDR3 is TGCGCCAGCAGCTTCAGGGGGCCCGGGGAGCTGTTTTTT. Protein product: CASSFRGPGELFF.

The chain combines TRBV7-2 with TRBJ2-2; 7 bases line up with TRBD1. V dropped 1 base and J dropped 6; count of bases not matched to a gene: 5. This CDR3 region has 15 residues. Germline CDR1 is SGHTA and CDR2 is FQGNSA. CDR3 sequence reads: CASSLVGQVAGELFF. CDR3 DNA sequence: TGTGCCAGCAGCTTAGTAGGACAGGTGGCCGGGGAGCTGTTTTTT.

This clonotype was picked up a small number of times. The rearrangement uses TRBV4-3 and TRBJ1-5; 7 bases match TRBD1. Trimming cost V 0 bases and J 5 bases; bases outside gene matches: 4. Germline assignment: CDR1 LGHNA and CDR2 YSLEER. The CDR3 contains 15 residues. The CDR3 sequence: CASSQDAGGDQPQHF. CDR3 nucleotides: TGCGCCAGCAGCCAAGATGCAGGGGGAGATCAGCCCCAGCATTTT.

The V gene is TRBV28, the J gene TRBJ1-4; 8 bases agree with TRBD1. The CDR3 is 14 residues long. V dropped 4 bases and J dropped 5; count of bases not matched to a gene: 3. The germline gives CDR1 MDHEN, CDR2 SYDVKM. CDR3 sequence reads: CASSSGQGNEKLFF. Written as DNA, the CDR3 is TGTGCCAGCAGTTCCGGACAGGGCAATGAAAAACTGTTTTTT.

This clonotype appeared a few times. This chain uses TRBV28 with TRBJ2-7, with D possibly matching TRBD1 (6 bases). Germline CDR1 MDHEN, CDR2 SYDVKM. Trimming left V 7 bases short and J 5 bases short, with 12 bases between. The CDR3 covers 12 residues. The CDR3 bases are TGTGCCAGCAAAGGGGGATTCGACGAGCAGTACGTC. It translates to CASKGGFDEQYV.

The V and J genes are TRBV6-6 and TRBJ1-3, with 8 bases fitting TRBD1. CDR3 size: 18 residues. In germline, CDR1 is MNHNY, CDR2 SVGAGI (reference sequence). V dropped 2 bases and J dropped 0; count of bases not matched to a gene: 9. CDR3 nucleotides: TGTGCCAGCAGTTACCTTTCGGGGCAGGGGGCCTCTGGAAACACCATATATTTT. This encodes CASSYLSGQGASGNTIYF.

This clonotype came up a few times. In DNA form, the CDR3 reads TGCAGTGGATGGCGGCGGACTGGGGAAAAACTGTTTTTT. This codes for CSGWRRTGEKLFF. The rearrangement joins TRBV20-1 to TRBJ1-4, with D hard to call. V was shortened by 7 bases and J by 8 bases, with 17 bases between the two germline ends. This CDR3 spans 13 amino acids. Germline-derived CDR1 and CDR2 are DFQATT and SNEGSKA (reference sequence).

The sample holds a few counts of this clonotype. The chain is built from TRBV5-4 and TRBJ1-6; 8 positions match TRBD1. This CDR3 has 15 amino acids. The germline V gene has CDR1 SGHNT and CDR2 YYREEE (reference sequence). The ends lost 3 bases at V and 10 bases at J; junction bases unmatched: 9. CDR3 residues: CASSSSGGNGSPLHF. The CDR3 region has the DNA TGTGCCAGCAGCTCCTCAGGGGGCAACGGGTCACCCCTCCACTTT.

This clonotype was detected only a few times. The chain couples TRBV4-2 to TRBJ2-5; 8 nucleotides match TRBD2. The CDR3 is 16 residues long. Germline-derived CDR1 and CDR2 are LGHNA and YNFKEQ. Trimming cost V 3 bases and J 2 bases; bases outside gene matches: 8. CDR3 nucleotides: TGTGCCAGCAGCCAGAGACGCGGGGGGTTGCAAGAGACCCAGTACTTC. Its translation: CASSQRRGGLQETQYF.

In its sample, this clonotype was seen a few times. The genes are TRBV5-4 and TRBJ2-2; 7 bases align to TRBD1. V trimming: 7 bases; J trimming: 0 bases; junction bases outside the gene matches: 15. This CDR3 has 18 amino acids. In germline, CDR1 is SGHNT, CDR2 YYREEE (reference sequence). CDR3 amino acids: CASSPGQVHFANTGELFF. For the CDR3, the DNA is TGTGCCAGCTCGCCAGGACAGGTTCACTTCGCGAACACCGGGGAGCTGTTTTTT.

This clonotype showed up just a few times. The chain links TRBV10-3 to TRBJ2-1; D uncertain. Trimming removed 3 bases at V and 12 bases at J, with 15 bases between. The CDR3 has 13 amino acids. From germline, CDR1 is ENHRY and CDR2 SYGVKD. CDR3 coding DNA: TGTGCCATCAGTGACCGTGACCACAAGTGGCAGTTCTTC. It yields the protein CAISDRDHKWQFF.